The sequence of this T cell receptor beta chain was determined in a study of monozygotic twins with cystic fibrosis. Some clones are missing from TCRdb's copy, which holds only in-frame ones; the method was immunoSEQ multiplex PCR. The sample yields 29,000 or so clones, over 80% seen once. Details on this clone: Its antigen is undetermined.

Study-level points and caveats: In this small cohort, shared CDR3 numbers showed no association with age, concordance or disease severity. Median Simpson clonality of 0.0095 suggested naive T cells predominated. J usage was most co-twin-similar in 8 of 16 pairs, V in 13.

CDR1 SGHNT and CDR2 YYREEE come from the germline V gene (reference sequence). This CDR3 is built from 14 residues. V was clipped by 0 bases and J by 6 bases, with 10 bases between them. Specimen: blood. V and J are TRBV5-4 and TRBJ1-5; D not resolved. The origin of this receptor is a girl aged 2 to 10 with cystic fibrosis. The DNA for the CDR3 is TGTGCCAGCAGCTTGGCCGGGGAATCTCAGCCCCAGCATTTT. It yields the protein CASSLAGESQPQHF.